This T cell receptor (beta chain) was recorded in a study of T cells in Graves' hyperthyroidism and ophthalmopathy. This clonotype was detected ten times or more. Trimming stripped 2 bases from V and 5 bases from J, with 15 bases between. The CDR3 has 15 residues. Germline V gives CDR1 MNHNY, CDR2 SVGAGI (reference sequence). Uncontrolled infection, other autoimmune disease, pregnancy or lactation led to exclusion. Diagnosis rested on symptoms, serum thyroxine and TRAb, thyroid ultrasound, and orbital computed tomography. The source material, RNA transcripts, was used to amplify TCR beta CDR3 regions. First-round RT-PCR of the TCR CDR3 relied on the HTBI primer set. TCRdb used MiXCR to reprocess the multiplex PCR reads, holding one entry per CDR3 protein. Seen here are roughly 380,000 distinct CDR3 sequences, around 13% observed once, and the top ten hold 11%.

The material sequenced was blood. The chain recombines TRBV6-6 with TRBJ2-5; a possible D gene is TRBD1 (6 bases). This sequence originates from a woman aged 55 to 70 with Graves' hyperthyroidism. CDR3 coding DNA: TGTGCCAGCAGTTACCGAACCTCTACAGGGGAGACCCAGTACTTC. Amino acids: CASSYRTSTGETQYF.